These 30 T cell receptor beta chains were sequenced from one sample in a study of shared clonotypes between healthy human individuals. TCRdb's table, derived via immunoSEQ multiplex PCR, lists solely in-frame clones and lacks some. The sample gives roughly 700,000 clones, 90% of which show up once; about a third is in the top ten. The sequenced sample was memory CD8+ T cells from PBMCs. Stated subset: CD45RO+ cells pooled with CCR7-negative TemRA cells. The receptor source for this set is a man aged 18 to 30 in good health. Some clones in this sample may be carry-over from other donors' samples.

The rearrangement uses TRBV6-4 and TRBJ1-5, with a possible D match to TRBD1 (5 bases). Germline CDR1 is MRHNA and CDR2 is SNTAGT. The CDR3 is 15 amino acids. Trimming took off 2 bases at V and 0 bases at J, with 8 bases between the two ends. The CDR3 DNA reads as TGTGCCAGCAGTGACGCAGGGAATAGCAATCAGCCCCAGCATTTT. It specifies CASSDAGNSNQPQHF.

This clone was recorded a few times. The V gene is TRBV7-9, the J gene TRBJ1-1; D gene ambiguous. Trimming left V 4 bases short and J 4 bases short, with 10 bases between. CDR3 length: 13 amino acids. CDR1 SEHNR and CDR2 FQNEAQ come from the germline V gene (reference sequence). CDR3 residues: CASSSIPATEAFF. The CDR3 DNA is TGTGCCAGCAGCTCTATCCCAGCCACTGAAGCTTTCTTT.

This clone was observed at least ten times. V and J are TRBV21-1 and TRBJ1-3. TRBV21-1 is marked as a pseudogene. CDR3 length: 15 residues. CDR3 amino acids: CASSKERGSGNTIYF. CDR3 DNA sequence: TGTGCCAGCAGCAAAGAGCGGGGGTCCGGAAACACCATATATTTT.

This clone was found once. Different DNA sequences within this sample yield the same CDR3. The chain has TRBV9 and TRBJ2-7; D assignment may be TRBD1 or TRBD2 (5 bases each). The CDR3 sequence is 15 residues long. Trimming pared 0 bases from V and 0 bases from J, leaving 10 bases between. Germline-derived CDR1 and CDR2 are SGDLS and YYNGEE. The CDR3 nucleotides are TGTGCCAGCAGCGTAGGGTCAGGGAGCTCCTACGAGCAGTACTTC. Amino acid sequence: CASSVGSGSSYEQYF.

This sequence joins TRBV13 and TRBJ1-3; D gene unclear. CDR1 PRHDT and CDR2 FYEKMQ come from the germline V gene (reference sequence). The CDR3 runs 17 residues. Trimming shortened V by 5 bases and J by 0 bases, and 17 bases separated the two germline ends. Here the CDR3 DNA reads TGTGCCAGCAGCCCACCCCTGCCTGTCCGCTCTGGAAACACCATATATTTT. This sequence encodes CASSPPLPVRSGNTIYF.

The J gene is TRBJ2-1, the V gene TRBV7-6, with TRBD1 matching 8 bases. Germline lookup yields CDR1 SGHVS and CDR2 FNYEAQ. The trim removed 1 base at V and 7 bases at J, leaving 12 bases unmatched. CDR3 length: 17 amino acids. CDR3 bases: TGTGCCAGCAGCTTAGGAGTGGGGGACAGGAGGTGGAATGAGCAGTTCTTC. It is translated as CASSLGVGDRRWNEQFF.

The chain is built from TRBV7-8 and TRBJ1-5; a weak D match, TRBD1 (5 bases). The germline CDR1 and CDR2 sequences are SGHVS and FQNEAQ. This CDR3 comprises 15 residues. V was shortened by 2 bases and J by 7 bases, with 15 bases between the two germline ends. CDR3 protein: CASSLLRQGDQPQHF. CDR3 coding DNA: TGTGCCAGCAGCTTACTCCGCCAGGGCGACCAGCCCCAGCATTTT.

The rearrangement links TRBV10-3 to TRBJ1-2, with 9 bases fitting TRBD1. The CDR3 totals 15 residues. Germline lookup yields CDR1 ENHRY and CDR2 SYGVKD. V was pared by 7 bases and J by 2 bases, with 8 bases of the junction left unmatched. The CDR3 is CAITARTGENYGYTF. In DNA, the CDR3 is TGTGCCATCACCGCACGGACAGGGGAGAACTATGGCTACACCTTC.

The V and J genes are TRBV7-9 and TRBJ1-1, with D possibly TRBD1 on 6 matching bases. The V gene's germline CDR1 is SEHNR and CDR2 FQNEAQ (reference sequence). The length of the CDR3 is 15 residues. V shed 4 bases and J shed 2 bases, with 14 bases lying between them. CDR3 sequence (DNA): TGTGCCAGCAGCTCAGTTGCAGGGGTCAACACTGAAGCTTTCTTT. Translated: CASSSVAGVNTEAFF.

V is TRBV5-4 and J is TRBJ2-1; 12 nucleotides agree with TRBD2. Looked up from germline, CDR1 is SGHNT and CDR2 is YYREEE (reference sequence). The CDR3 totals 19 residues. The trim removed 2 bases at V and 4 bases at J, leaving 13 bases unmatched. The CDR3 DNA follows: TGTGCCAGCAGCTTTCCGATACCCGCCGGGACTAGCGGGTACAATGAGCAGTTCTTC. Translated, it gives CASSFPIPAGTSGYNEQFF.

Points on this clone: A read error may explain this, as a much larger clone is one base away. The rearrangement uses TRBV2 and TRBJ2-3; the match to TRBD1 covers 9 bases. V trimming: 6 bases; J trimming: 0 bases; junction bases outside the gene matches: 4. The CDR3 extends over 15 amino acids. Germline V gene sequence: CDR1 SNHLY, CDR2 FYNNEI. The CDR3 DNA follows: TGTGCCAGCAGACCCGGGACAGGGAGCACAGATACGCAGTATTTT. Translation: CASRPGTGSTDTQYF.

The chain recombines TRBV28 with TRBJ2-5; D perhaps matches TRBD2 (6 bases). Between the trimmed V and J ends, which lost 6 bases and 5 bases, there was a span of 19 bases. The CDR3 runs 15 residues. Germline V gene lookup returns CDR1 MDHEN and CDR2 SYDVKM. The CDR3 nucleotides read TGTGCCAGCAGCATCGGTACCGGGGGTTCGGAGACCCAGTACTTC. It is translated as CASSIGTGGSETQYF. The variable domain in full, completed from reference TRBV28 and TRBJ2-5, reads DVKVTQSSRYLVKRTGEKVFLECVQDMDHENMFWYRQDPGLGLRLIYFSYDVKMKEKGDIPEGYSVSREKKERFSLILESASTNQTSMYLCASSIGTGGSETQYFGPGTRLLVL.

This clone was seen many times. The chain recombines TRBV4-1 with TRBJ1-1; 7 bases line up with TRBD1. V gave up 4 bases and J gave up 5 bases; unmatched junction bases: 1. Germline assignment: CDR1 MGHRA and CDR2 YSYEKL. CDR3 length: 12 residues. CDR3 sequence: CASSLGQTEAFF. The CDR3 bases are TGCGCCAGCAGCCTGGGACAGACTGAAGCTTTCTTT.

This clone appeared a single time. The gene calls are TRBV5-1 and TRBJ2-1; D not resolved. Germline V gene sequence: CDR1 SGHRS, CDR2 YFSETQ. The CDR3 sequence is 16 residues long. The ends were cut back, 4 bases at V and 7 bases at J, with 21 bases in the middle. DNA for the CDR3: TGCGCCAGCAGCGAGGACCCGGGCCCCTTCTTGAATGAGCAGTTCTTC. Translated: CASSEDPGPFLNEQFF. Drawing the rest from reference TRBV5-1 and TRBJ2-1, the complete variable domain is KAGVTQTPRYLIKTRGQQVTLSCSPISGHRSVSWYQQTPGQGLQFLFEYFSETQRNKGNFPGRFSGRQFSNSRSEMNVSTLELGDSALYLCASSEDPGPFLNEQFFGPGTRLTVL.

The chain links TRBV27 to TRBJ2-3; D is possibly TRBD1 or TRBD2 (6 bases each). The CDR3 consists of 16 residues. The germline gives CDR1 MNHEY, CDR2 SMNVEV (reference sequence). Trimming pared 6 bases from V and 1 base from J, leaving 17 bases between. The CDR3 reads CASSQLRGRGTDTQYF. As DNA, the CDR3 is TGTGCCAGCAGCCAACTACGGGGGCGAGGCACAGATACGCAGTATTTT.

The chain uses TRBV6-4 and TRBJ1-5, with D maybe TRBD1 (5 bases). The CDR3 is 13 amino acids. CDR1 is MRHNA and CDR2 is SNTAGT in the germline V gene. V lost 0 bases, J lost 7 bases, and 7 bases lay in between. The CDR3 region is CASSDSRDQPQHF. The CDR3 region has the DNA TGTGCCAGCAGTGACTCGAGGGACCAGCCCCAGCATTTT.

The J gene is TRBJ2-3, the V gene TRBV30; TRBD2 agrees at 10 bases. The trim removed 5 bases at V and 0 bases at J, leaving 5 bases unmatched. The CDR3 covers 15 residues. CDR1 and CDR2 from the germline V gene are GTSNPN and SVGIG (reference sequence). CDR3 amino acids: CAWDTSGASTDTQYF. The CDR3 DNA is TGTGCCTGGGATACTAGCGGGGCTAGCACAGATACGCAGTATTTT.

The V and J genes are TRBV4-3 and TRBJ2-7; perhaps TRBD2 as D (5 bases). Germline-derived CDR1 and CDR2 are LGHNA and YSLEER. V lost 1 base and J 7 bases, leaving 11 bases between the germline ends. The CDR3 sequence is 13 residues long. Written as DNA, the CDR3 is TGCGCCAGCAGCCAAGGGGGAGTGGGAGAGCAGTACTTC. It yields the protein CASSQGGVGEQYF.

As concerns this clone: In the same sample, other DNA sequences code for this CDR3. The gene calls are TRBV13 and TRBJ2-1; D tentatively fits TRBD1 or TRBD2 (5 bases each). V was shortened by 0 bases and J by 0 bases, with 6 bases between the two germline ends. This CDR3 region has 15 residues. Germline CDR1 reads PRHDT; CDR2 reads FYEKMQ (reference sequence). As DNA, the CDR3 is TGTGCCAGCAGCTTAGGTGGGGGCTCCTACAATGAGCAGTTCTTC. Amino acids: CASSLGGGSYNEQFF. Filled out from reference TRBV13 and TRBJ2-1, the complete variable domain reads AAGVIQSPRHLIKEKRETATLKCYPIPRHDTVYWYQQGPGQDPQFLISFYEKMQSDKGSIPDRFSAQQFSDYHSELNMSSLELGDSALYFCASSLGGGSYNEQFFGPGTRLTVL.

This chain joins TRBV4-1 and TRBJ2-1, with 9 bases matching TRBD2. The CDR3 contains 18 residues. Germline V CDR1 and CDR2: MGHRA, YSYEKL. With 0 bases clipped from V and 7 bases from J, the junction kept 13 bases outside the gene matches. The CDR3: CASSQDLQREDYRNEQFF. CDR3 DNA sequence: TGCGCCAGCAGCCAAGATCTCCAGCGGGAGGACTACAGGAATGAGCAGTTCTTC.

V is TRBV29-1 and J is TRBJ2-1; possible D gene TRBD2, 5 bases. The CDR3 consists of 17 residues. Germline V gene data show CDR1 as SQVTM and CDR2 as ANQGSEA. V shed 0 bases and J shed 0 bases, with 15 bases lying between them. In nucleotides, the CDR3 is TGCAGCGTTGAAGATCTAAGGAGCGGAAGCTCCTACAATGAGCAGTTCTTC. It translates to CSVEDLRSGSSYNEQFF.

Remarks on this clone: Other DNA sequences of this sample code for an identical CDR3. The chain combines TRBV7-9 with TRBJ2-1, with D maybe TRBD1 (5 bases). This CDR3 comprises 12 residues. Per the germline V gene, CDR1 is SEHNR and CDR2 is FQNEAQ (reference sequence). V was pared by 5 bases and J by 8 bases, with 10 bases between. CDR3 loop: CASSPQGDEQFF. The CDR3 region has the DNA TGTGCCAGCAGCCCCCAGGGCGATGAGCAGTTCTTC.

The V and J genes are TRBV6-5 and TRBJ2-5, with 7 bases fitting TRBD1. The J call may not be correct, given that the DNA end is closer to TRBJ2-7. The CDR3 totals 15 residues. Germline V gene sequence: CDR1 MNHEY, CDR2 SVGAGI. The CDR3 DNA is TGTGCCAGCAGTTGGAGGACAGGAGATTTCGACGAGCAGTACTTC. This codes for CASSWRTGDFDEQYF.

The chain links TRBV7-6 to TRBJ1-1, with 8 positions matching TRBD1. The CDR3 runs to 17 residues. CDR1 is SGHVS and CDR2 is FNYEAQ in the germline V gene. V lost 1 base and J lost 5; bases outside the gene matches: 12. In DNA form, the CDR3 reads TGTGCCAGCAGCTTAGTTCCCTATGCGACAGGGGTTACTGAAGCTTTCTTT. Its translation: CASSLVPYATGVTEAFF.

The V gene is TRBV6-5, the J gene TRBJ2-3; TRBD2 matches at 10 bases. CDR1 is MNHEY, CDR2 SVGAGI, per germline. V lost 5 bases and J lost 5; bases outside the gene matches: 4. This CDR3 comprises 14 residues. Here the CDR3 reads CASSLAGEGDTQYF. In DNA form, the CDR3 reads TGTGCCAGCAGTCTAGCGGGAGAAGGAGATACGCAGTATTTT.

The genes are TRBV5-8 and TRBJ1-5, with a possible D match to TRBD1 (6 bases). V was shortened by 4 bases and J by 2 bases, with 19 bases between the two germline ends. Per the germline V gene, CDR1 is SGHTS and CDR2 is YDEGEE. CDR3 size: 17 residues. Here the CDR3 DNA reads TGTGCCAGCAGCCCCACCCGTGGGGGCGAGGGCAATCAGCCCCAGCATTTT. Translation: CASSPTRGGEGNQPQHF.

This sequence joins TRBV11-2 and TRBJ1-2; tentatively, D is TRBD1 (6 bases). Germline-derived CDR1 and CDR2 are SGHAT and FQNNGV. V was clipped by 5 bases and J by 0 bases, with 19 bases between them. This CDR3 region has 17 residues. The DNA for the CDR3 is TGTGCCAGCAGCCCTACTTACCCCAGGGGACCTAACTATGGCTACACCTTC. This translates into CASSPTYPRGPNYGYTF.

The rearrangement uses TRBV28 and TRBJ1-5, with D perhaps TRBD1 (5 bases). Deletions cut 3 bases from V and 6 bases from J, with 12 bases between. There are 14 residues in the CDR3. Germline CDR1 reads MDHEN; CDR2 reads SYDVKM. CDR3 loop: CASSLQGFRQPQHF. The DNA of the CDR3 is TGTGCCAGCAGTTTGCAGGGTTTTCGTCAGCCCCAGCATTTT. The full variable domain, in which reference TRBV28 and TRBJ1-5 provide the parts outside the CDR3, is DVKVTQSSRYLVKRTGEKVFLECVQDMDHENMFWYRQDPGLGLRLIYFSYDVKMKEKGDIPEGYSVSREKKERFSLILESASTNQTSMYLCASSLQGFRQPQHFGDGTRLSIL.

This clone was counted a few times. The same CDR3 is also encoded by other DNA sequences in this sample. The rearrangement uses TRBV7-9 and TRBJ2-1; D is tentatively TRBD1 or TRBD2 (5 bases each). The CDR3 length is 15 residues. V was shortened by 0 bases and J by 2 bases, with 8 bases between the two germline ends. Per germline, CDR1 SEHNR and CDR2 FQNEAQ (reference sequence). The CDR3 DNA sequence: TGTGCCAGCAGCTTAGCGGGACCAACCTACAATGAGCAGTTCTTC. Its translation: CASSLAGPTYNEQFF.

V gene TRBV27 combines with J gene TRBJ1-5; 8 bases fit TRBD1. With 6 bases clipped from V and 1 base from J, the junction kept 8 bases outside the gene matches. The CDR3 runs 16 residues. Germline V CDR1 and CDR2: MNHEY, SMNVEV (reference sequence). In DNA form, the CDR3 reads TGTGCCAGCAGCAAAGGACGGACAGGGAGCAATCAGCCCCAGCATTTT. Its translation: CASSKGRTGSNQPQHF.